A single sample gave rise to the 18 T cell receptor beta chains below, sequenced in a study of blood T cells in healthy people across ages. Next came a second PCR, run for about 6 to 12 cycles, which used a sample-barcoded 5' primer along with a J-beta primer mix. TCRdb processed the 5' RACE reads anew with MiXCR; each CDR3 protein has one entry. This sample has 590,000 or so distinct CDR3 sequences, with approximately 30% found just once. What was sequenced was blood. These receptor sequences come from a woman of 80 years or more in good health.

Only one count was recorded for this clonotype. The genes are TRBV20-1 and TRBJ1-3; D is undetermined. V was cut by 3 bases and J by 4 bases, with 4 bases left in between. The germline CDR1 and CDR2 sequences are DFQATT and SNEGSKA (reference sequence). CDR3 length equals 11 residues. The CDR3, as DNA: TGCAGTGCTAGGTCGGGAAACACCATATATTTT. Translation gives CSARSGNTIYF.

This clonotype has at least ten counts. The chain links TRBV7-9 to TRBJ2-5, with a weak D call TRBD1 (6 bases). V lost 7 bases and J 4 bases, leaving 13 bases between the germline ends. In germline, CDR1 is SEHNR, CDR2 FQNEAQ (reference sequence). The CDR3 covers 13 residues. The CDR3 reads CASIQDSRETQYF. CDR3 coding DNA: TGTGCCAGCATCCAGGACAGTCGAGAGACCCAGTACTTC.

This clonotype was seen repeatedly, ten times or more. The V gene is TRBV27, the J gene TRBJ2-6; D might be TRBD2 (5 bases). Germline CDR1 reads MNHEY; CDR2 reads SMNVEV (reference sequence). Trimming cost V 3 bases and J 1 base, with 19 bases left between them. The CDR3 loop spans 19 amino acids. The CDR3 region has the DNA TGTGCCAGCAGTTTCCAAGGTCGGACGGGAACTTCTGGGGCCAACGTCCTGACTTTC. This translates into CASSFQGRTGTSGANVLTF.

The genes are TRBV6-2 or TRBV6-3 and TRBJ2-3, with 7 bases that match TRBD2. Germline CDR1 is MNHEY and CDR2 is SVGEGT. This CDR3 comprises 15 residues. V dropped 6 bases and J dropped 2; count of bases not matched to a gene: 8. CDR3 sequence: CASREHGGSTDTQYF. The CDR3 DNA is TGTGCCAGCAGAGAGCACGGGGGGTCCACAGATACGCAGTATTTT.

Comment on this clonotype: A junction end diverges from the germline sequence, so it may reflect a read error. This chain connects TRBV7-2 to TRBJ2-7; possibly TRBD1 for D (6 bases). This CDR3 is 13 amino acids long. CDR1 and CDR2 (germline): SGHTA, FQGNSA. The CDR3 loop is CASKGVGSYEQYF. The DNA for the CDR3 is TGTGCCAGCAAGGGGGTCGGCTCCTACGAGCAGTACTTT.

This clonotype was detected ten times or more. The chain carries TRBV4-2 and TRBJ2-6; the match to TRBD2 covers 8 bases. The germline V gene encodes CDR1 LGHNA and CDR2 YNFKEQ. The CDR3 totals 18 residues. The J segment lost 2 bases and the V segment lost 0 bases, leaving 6 bases of the junction unmatched. The CDR3 sequence is CASSQDTGGGTGANVLTF. The CDR3 nucleotides are TGTGCCAGCAGCCAAGATACCGGGGGGGGCACTGGGGCCAACGTCCTGACTTTC.

This clonotype was recorded many times. This sequence joins TRBV20-1 and TRBJ2-5; D uncertain. CDR3 length: 15 amino acids. The germline V and J ends were trimmed by 6 bases and 4 bases, with 21 bases remaining between them. CDR1 is DFQATT and CDR2 is SNEGSKA in the germline V gene (reference sequence). For the CDR3, the DNA is TGCAGTGCAACTCAACCGGTCTCCCTTGTAGAGACCCAGTACTTC. Translation: CSATQPVSLVETQYF.

To note about this clonotype: A read error may be the cause here, since a much bigger clone is one base away. V usage is TRBV9 and J usage is TRBJ2-5; 10 bases agree with TRBD2. The CDR3 spans 16 residues. CDR1 and CDR2 (germline): SGDLS, YYNGEE. The chain's CDR3 is CTSSTLAGETSETQYF. CDR3 coding DNA: TGTACCAGCAGCACCCTAGCGGGGGAAACCTCAGAGACCCAGTACTTC.

This clonotype was observed many times. The rearrangement uses TRBV20-1 and TRBJ1-4; D possibly corresponds to TRBD1 (5 bases). The V end lost 2 bases, the J end lost 7 bases, and 14 bases lay between the germline ends. This CDR3 is 14 amino acids long. Germline CDR1 is DFQATT and CDR2 is SNEGSKA (reference sequence). For the CDR3, the DNA is TGCAGTGCTAGACCCGGAAACAGGATTGAAAAACTGTTTTTT. Its translation: CSARPGNRIEKLFF.

This clonotype has only one observation. This may arise from a read error, as a much more abundant clone is one base away. The genes are TRBV5-1 and TRBJ2-5; no clear D gene. Germline assignment: CDR1 SGHRS and CDR2 YFSETQ. The V and J ends lost 1 base and 0 bases respectively, with 16 bases between them. This CDR3 contains 17 residues. The CDR3 nucleotides are TGCGCCAGCAGCTTGCGCACGGGTTCCGAGTACCAAGAGACCCAGTACTTC. This gives the protein CASSLRTGSEYQETQYF.

This clonotype was observed many times. This chain connects TRBV5-1 to TRBJ2-1; the D is unclear. V was trimmed by 4 bases and J by 7 bases, leaving 18 bases between them. Germline values: CDR1 SGHRS, CDR2 YFSETQ. This CDR3 has 15 amino acids. The chain's CDR3 is CASSKDGQWENEQFF. Written as DNA, the CDR3 is TGCGCCAGCAGCAAGGATGGCCAGTGGGAAAATGAGCAGTTCTTC.

This chain links TRBV7-3 with TRBJ2-3; 8 nucleotides match TRBD1. Trimming took 5 bases from V and 9 from J; bases not matched to a gene: 19. This CDR3 has 17 amino acids. Germline assignment: CDR1 SGHTA and CDR2 FQGTGA. The CDR3 DNA reads TGTGCCAGCAGCCCCGCCCCCCGGGACAGGAGTAAGTCCACGCAGTATTTT. Its protein is CASSPAPRDRSKSTQYF.

The sample holds a few counts of this clonotype. This chain connects TRBV28 to TRBJ2-5; D perhaps matches TRBD2 (6 bases). Germline V gene data show CDR1 as MDHEN and CDR2 as SYDVKM. Trimming removed 5 bases at V and 1 base at J, with 14 bases between. The CDR3 extends over 15 amino acids. CDR3 sequence (DNA): TGTGCCAGCAGTCCCTGGGGCGGGGCCCAAGAGACCCAGTACTTC. Its translation: CASSPWGGAQETQYF. The full variable domain, completed using reference TRBV28 and TRBJ2-5, is DVKVTQSSRYLVKRTGEKVFLECVQDMDHENMFWYRQDPGLGLRLIYFSYDVKMKEKGDIPEGYSVSREKKERFSLILESASTNQTSMYLCASSPWGGAQETQYFGPGTRLLVL.

This clonotype has at least ten counts. V usage is TRBV7-2 and J usage is TRBJ2-1; 7 nucleotides line up with TRBD1. Germline CDR1 reads SGHTA; CDR2 reads FQGNSA. The CDR3 has 15 amino acids. With 5 bases clipped from V and 2 bases from J, the junction kept 6 bases outside the gene matches. This chain's CDR3 is CASSEPGTAYNEQFF. The CDR3 region has the DNA TGTGCCAGCAGCGAACCCGGGACAGCCTACAATGAGCAGTTCTTC.

The chain employs TRBV30 and TRBJ1-5; TRBD1 is a possible D gene (5 bases). V lost 5 bases, J lost 5 bases, and 13 bases lay in between. CDR3 length equals 13 residues. Germline V CDR1 and CDR2: GTSNPN, SVGIG (reference sequence). The CDR3 bases are TGTGCCTGGGGGACGGCCCCCCATCAGCCCCAGCATTTT. This gives the protein CAWGTAPHQPQHF.

This clonotype was detected many times. The chain combines TRBV7-3 with TRBJ2-1, with 7 bases aligning to TRBD1. The length of the CDR3 is 14 residues. Per germline, CDR1 SGHTA and CDR2 FQGTGA. J lost 7 bases, V lost 4 bases, and 7 bases had no gene match. The CDR3 region is CASSSRDRRNEQFF. CDR3 nucleotides: TGTGCCAGCAGCTCGAGGGACAGAAGGAATGAGCAGTTCTTC.

This clonotype was seen a handful of times. This sequence may be a read error, since a much larger clone differs from it by one base. The gene calls are TRBV4-2 and TRBJ2-1; D gene unclear. Germline values: CDR1 LGHNA, CDR2 YNFKEQ. V dropped 1 base and J dropped 13 bases, with 14 bases sitting between them. The CDR3 sequence is 13 residues long. The CDR3 nucleotides read TGTGCCAGCAGCCAAGCTGGGAAGGAGACCCAGTTCTTC. It translates to CASSQAGKETQFF.

A few counts support this clonotype. The J gene is TRBJ1-1, the V gene TRBV5-5, with D possibly matching TRBD1 (5 bases). This CDR3 comprises 12 residues. V gave up 3 bases and J gave up 10 bases, with 13 bases separating them. Germline lookup yields CDR1 SGHKS and CDR2 YYEKEE (reference sequence). CDR3 sequence reads: CASSSSPGTAFF. In nucleotides, the CDR3 is TGTGCCAGCAGCTCCTCCCCAGGGACAGCTTTCTTT.